These 10 T cell receptor beta chains were sequenced from one sample in a study of technical replicates of blood from a few donors. Clones were read by immunoSEQ multiplex PCR, and TCRdb kept only the in-frame ones, dropping some. The sample includes about 84,000 clones, roughly 93% of them seen just once. The specimen sequenced was T cells isolated from PBMCs. Receptor source: a human donor in good health.

The V and J genes are TRBV7-9 and TRBJ1-2, with no clear D. Germline V gene lookup returns CDR1 SEHNR and CDR2 FQNEAQ (reference sequence). The V end was cut by 4 bases, the J end by 8 bases, with 14 bases between. This CDR3 has 13 residues. The DNA for the CDR3 is TGTGCCAGCAGCTCGGTTGTCTCGGGGGGCTACACCTTC. It encodes CASSSVVSGGYTF.

V usage is TRBV9 and J usage is TRBJ1-2; D is uncertain. Germline lookup yields CDR1 SGDLS and CDR2 YYNGEE. V dropped 2 bases and J dropped 4 bases, with 12 bases sitting between them. This CDR3 spans 14 amino acids. The CDR3 region is CASSVALGSYGYTF. DNA of the CDR3: TGTGCCAGCAGCGTCGCACTGGGGAGCTATGGCTACACCTTC.

The J gene is TRBJ2-3, the V gene TRBV2, with 7 bases that match TRBD1. Germline V CDR1 and CDR2: SNHLY, FYNNEI. Trimming at V came to 6 bases and at J to 3 bases, leaving 6 bases not matched to a gene. The CDR3 loop spans 14 amino acids. CDR3 DNA sequence: TGTGCCAGCAGCCCCTACAGGGGTACAGATACGCAGTATTTT. Translated, it gives CASSPYRGTDTQYF.

The CDR3 nucleotides read TGTGCCAGCAGTATTACAGGGGGACTAGCGGGAGTTGGGCAGTTCTTC. The encoded protein is CASSITGGLAGVGQFF. The chain links TRBV27 to TRBJ2-1, with 14 bases lining up with TRBD2. Germline-derived CDR1 and CDR2 are MNHEY and SMNVEV (reference sequence). The CDR3 length is 16 residues. V shed 5 bases and J 12 bases; nucleotides not matched to a gene: 12.

The chain recombines TRBV6-4 with TRBJ2-1, with TRBD1 matching 9 bases. This CDR3 region has 13 residues. The V segment lost 6 bases and the J segment 10 bases; nucleotides outside the gene matches: 7. CDR1 MRHNA and CDR2 SNTAGT come from the germline V gene. CDR3 residues: CASSQETGGEQFF. Here the CDR3 DNA reads TGTGCCAGCAGCCAAGAGACAGGGGGAGAGCAGTTCTTC.

V is TRBV6-1 and J is TRBJ2-7, with 7 bases lining up with TRBD2. V was clipped by 4 bases and J by 0 bases; unmatched bases: 6. The CDR3 totals 15 residues. Germline CDR1 and CDR2: MNHNS and SASEGT. Written as DNA, the CDR3 is TGTGCCAGCAGTGGTTGGGGCGGGAGCTCCTACGAGCAGTACTTC. Protein sequence: CASSGWGGSSYEQYF.

The gene calls are TRBV10-1 and TRBJ2-1; D is possibly TRBD2 (6 bases). V lost 8 bases to trimming and J lost 8 bases, with 22 bases between them. This CDR3 is built from 15 residues. CDR1 and CDR2 from the germline V gene are WNHNN and SYGVQD (reference sequence). CDR3 sequence reads: CASGKHQGGRYEQFF. The CDR3 DNA follows: TGCGCCAGCGGAAAACATCAGGGAGGTAGGTATGAGCAGTTCTTC.

The chain has TRBV2 and TRBJ2-7; D uncertain. CDR1 SNHLY and CDR2 FYNNEI come from the germline V gene. V was clipped by 1 base and J by 5 bases, with 3 bases between them. The CDR3 length is 11 residues. Here the CDR3 reads CASSEVDEQYF. The CDR3 nucleotides read TGTGCCAGCAGTGAAGTAGACGAGCAGTACTTC.

With respect to this clone: Compared with germline, one end of the junction differs, possibly owing to a read error. The chain employs TRBV6-1 and TRBJ2-1; D possibly corresponds to TRBD2 (6 bases). This CDR3 comprises 12 residues. The germline V gene has CDR1 MNHNS and CDR2 SASEGT. Here the CDR3 reads CASSDTSQRKIF. Written as DNA, the CDR3 is TGTGCCAGCAGTGATACTAGCCAAAGGAAGATCTTC.

The chain couples TRBV9 to TRBJ1-1; tentative D call: TRBD1 (5 bases). Germline lookup yields CDR1 SGDLS and CDR2 YYNGEE. The CDR3 is 14 residues long. The V end lost 0 bases, the J end lost 0 bases, and 6 bases lay between the germline ends. The CDR3 sequence: CASSVGGVNTEAFF. CDR3 in DNA: TGTGCCAGCAGCGTAGGGGGCGTGAACACTGAAGCTTTCTTT.